The TCR beta chain under discussion was sequenced for a study of cytomegalovirus exposure and HLA in healthy donors. Overall study findings and caveats: Among TCR beta chains, those listed as cytomegalovirus-associated numbered about 160.

Worth noting for this clone: Its antigen is not identified.

Trimming took 1 base from V and 6 from J, leaving 12 bases between them. CDR1 SGHTA and CDR2 FQGNSA come from the germline V gene. This CDR3 is 14 amino acids long. The PCR was carried out with 60 Vbeta primers and 13 Jbeta primers. Profiling relied on immunoSEQ multiplex PCR, and the TCRdb table lists in-frame clones only, not all of them. The sample yields approximately 210,000 clones, roughly 80% seen once. This chain joins TRBV7-2 and TRBJ1-2; D unclear. The sequence derives from a woman aged 25 to 45 in good health and CMV-seropositive. The sample consisted of PBMCs. The CDR3 nucleotides read TGTGCCAGCAGCTTAGATCGGGGAATCAATGGCTACACCTTC. Its translation: CASSLDRGINGYTF.